This TCR beta chain was obtained from a study of PD-1 blockade in classical Hodgkin lymphoma. Method: immunoSEQ multiplex PCR; TCRdb's copy keeps in-frame clones and lacks some. The table lists tens of thousands of clones, approximately 90% of them singletons. This CDR3 is built from 16 residues. Trimming took off 2 bases at V and 1 base at J, with 12 bases between the two ends. From germline, CDR1 is SEHNR and CDR2 FQNEAQ (reference sequence). Described time point: cycle 4 day 1 (C4D1), after less than 7 weeks of nivolumab. All patients experienced relapse after autologous stem cell transplantation, and brentuximab vedotin exposure was variable. Reported best responses ranged across complete response, partial response or progressive disease.

This chain connects TRBV7-9 to TRBJ1-5, with D possibly TRBD1 on 6 matching bases. The clonotype originates from a human donor with classical Hodgkin lymphoma. The sequenced sample was peripheral blood mononuclear cells (PBMCs), obtained before the fourth cycle of nivolumab. CDR3 amino acids: CASSLFTGRSNQPQHF. The CDR3 region has the DNA TGTGCCAGCAGCTTATTCACAGGGAGGAGCAATCAGCCCCAGCATTTT.